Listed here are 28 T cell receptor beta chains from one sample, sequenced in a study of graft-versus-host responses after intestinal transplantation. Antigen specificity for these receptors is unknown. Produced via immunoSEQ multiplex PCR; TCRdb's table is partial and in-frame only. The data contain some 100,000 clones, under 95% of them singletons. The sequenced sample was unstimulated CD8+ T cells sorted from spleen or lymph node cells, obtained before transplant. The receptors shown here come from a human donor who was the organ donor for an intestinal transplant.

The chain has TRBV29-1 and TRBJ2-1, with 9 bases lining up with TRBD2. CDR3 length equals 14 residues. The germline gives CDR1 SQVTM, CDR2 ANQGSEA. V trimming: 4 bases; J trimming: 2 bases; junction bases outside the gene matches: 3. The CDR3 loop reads CSVVAGDTYNEQFF. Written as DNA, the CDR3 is TGCAGCGTTGTAGCGGGAGACACCTACAATGAGCAGTTCTTC.

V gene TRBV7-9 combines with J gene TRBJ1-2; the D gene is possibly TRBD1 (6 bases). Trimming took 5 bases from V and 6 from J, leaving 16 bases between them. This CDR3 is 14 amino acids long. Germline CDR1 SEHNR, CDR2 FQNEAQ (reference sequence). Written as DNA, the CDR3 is TGTGCCAGCAGCAGCGAGGACAGAAGAAATGGCTACACCTTC. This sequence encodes CASSSEDRRNGYTF.

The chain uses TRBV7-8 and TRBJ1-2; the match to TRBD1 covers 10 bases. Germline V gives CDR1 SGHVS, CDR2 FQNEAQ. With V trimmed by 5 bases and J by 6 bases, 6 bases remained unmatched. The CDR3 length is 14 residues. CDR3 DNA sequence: TGTGCCAGCAGCCTAACGGACAGGGGGGATGGCTACACCTTC. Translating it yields CASSLTDRGDGYTF. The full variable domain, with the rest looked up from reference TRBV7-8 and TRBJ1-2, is GAGVSQSPRYKVAKRGQDVALRCDPISGHVSLFWYQQALGQGPEFLTYFQNEAQLDKSGLPSDRFFAERPEGSVSTLKIQRTQQEDSAVYLCASSLTDRGDGYTFGSGTRLTVV.

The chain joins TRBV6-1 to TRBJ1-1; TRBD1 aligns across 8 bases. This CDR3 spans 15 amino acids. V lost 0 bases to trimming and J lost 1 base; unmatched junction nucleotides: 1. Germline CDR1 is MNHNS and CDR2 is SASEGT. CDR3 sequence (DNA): TGTGCCAGCAGTGAAGCAGGGACAGGGAACACTGAAGCTTTCTTT. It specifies CASSEAGTGNTEAFF.

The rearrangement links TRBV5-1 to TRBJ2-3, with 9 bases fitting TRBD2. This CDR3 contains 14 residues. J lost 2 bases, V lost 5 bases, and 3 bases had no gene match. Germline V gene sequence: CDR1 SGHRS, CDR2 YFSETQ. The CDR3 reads CASSTSGFTDTQYF. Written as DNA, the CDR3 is TGCGCCAGCAGTACTAGCGGGTTCACAGATACGCAGTATTTT.

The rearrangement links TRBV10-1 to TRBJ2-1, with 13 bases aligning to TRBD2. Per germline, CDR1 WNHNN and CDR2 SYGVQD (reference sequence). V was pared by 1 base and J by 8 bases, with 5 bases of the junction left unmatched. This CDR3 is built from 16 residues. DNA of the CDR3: TGCGCCAGCAGTGAGTTGGGACTAGCGGGGTATGATGAGCAGTTCTTC. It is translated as CASSELGLAGYDEQFF.

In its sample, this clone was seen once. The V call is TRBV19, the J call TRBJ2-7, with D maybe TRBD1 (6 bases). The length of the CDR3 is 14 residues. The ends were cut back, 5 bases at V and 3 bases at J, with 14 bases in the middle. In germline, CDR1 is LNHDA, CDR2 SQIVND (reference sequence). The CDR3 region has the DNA TGTGCCAGTAGTTTCCACCCGACAGGCTACGAGCAGTACTTC. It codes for CASSFHPTGYEQYF.

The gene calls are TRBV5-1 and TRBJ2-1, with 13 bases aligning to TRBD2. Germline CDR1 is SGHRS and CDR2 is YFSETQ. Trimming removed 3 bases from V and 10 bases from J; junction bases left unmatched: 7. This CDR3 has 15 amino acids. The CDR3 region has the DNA TGCGCCAGCAGCTCAACTAGCGGGGGGGCGGTAGAGCAGTTCTTC. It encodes CASSSTSGGAVEQFF.

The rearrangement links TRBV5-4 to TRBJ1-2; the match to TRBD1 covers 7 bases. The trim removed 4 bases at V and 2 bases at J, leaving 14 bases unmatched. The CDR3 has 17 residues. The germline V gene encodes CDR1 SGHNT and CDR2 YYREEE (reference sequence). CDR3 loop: CASSVGELDRRNYGYTF. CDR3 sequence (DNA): TGTGCCAGCAGCGTGGGGGAACTGGACAGGAGAAACTATGGCTACACCTTC. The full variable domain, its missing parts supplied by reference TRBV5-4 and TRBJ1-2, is ETGVTQSPTHLIKTRGQQVTLRCSSQSGHNTVSWYQQALGQGPQFIFQYYREEENGRGNFPPRFSGLQFPNYSSELNVNALELDDSALYLCASSVGELDRRNYGYTFGSGTRLTVV.

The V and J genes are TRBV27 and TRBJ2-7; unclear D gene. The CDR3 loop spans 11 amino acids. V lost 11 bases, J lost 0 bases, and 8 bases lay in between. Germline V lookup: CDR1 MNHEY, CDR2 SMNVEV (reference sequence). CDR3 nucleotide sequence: TGTGCCCTTCAGGCCTCCTACGAGCAGTACTTC. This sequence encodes CALQASYEQYF.

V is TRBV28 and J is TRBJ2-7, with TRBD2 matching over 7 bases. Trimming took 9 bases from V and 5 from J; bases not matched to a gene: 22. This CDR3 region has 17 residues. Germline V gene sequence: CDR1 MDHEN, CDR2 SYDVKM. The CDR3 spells CASALFFAGVGVHEQYF. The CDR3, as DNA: TGTGCCAGTGCCCTGTTTTTTGCGGGAGTGGGAGTCCACGAGCAGTACTTC.

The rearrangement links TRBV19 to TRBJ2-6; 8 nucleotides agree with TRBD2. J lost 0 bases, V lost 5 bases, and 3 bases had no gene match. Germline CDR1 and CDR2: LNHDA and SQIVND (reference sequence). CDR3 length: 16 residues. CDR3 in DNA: TGTGCCAGTAGTCTTAGCGGGGACTCTGGGGCCAACGTCCTGACTTTC. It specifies CASSLSGDSGANVLTF. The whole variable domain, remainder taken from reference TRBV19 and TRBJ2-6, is DGGITQSPKYLFRKEGQNVTLSCEQNLNHDAMYWYRQDPGQGLRLIYYSQIVNDFQKGDIAEGYSVSREKKESFPLTVTSAQKNPTAFYLCASSLSGDSGANVLTFGAGSRLTVL.

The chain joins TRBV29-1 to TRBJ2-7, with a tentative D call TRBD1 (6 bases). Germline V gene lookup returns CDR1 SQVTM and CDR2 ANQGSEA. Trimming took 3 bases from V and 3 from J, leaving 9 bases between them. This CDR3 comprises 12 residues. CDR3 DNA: TGCAGCGTTGAGACAGGCTACTACGAGCAGTACTTC. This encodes CSVETGYYEQYF.

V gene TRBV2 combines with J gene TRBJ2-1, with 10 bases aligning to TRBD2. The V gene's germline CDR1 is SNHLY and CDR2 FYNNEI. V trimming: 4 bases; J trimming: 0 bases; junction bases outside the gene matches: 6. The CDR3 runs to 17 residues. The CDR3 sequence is CASSGDPSGGSYNEQFF. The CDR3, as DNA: TGTGCCAGCAGTGGGGATCCTAGCGGGGGCTCCTACAATGAGCAGTTCTTC.

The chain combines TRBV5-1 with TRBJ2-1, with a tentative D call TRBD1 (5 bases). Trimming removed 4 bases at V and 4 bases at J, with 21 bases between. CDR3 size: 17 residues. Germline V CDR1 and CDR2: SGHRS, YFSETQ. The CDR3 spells CASSPRTQGHFYNEQFF. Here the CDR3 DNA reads TGCGCCAGCAGCCCACGGACGCAGGGTCACTTTTACAATGAGCAGTTCTTC.

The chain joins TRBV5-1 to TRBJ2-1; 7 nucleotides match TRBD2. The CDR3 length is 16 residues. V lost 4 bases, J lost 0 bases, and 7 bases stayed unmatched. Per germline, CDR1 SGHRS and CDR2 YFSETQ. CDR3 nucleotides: TGCGCCAGCAGCACCTCTCTAGCGGACTCCTACAATGAGCAGTTCTTC. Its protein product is CASSTSLADSYNEQFF.

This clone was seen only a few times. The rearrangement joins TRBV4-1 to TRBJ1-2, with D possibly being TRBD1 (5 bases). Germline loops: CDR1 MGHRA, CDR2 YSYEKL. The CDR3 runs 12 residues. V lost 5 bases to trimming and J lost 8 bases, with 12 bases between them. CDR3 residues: CASSAGPGGYTF. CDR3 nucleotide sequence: TGCGCCAGCAGCGCGGGACCAGGAGGCTACACCTTC.

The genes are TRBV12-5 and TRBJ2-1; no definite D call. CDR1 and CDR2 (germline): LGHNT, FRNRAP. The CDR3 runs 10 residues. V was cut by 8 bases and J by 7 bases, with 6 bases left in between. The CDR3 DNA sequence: TGTGCTAGTAGTTCTAATGAGCAGTTCTTC. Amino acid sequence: CASSSNEQFF. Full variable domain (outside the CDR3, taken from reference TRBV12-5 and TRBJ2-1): DARVTQTPRHKVTEMGQEVTMRCQPILGHNTVFWYRQTMMQGLELLAYFRNRAPLDDSGMPKDRFSAEMPDATLATLKIQPSEPRDSAVYFCASSSNEQFFGPGTRLTVL.

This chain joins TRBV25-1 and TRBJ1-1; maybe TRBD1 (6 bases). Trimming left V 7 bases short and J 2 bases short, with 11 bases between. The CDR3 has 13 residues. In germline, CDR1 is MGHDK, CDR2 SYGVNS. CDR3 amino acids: CASTRTANTEAFF. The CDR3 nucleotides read TGTGCCAGCACCCGGACAGCTAACACTGAAGCTTTCTTT.

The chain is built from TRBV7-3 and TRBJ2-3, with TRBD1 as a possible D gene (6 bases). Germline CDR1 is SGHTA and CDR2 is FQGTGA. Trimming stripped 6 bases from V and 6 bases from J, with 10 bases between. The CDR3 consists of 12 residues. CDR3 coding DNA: TGTGCCAGCAGTTCCCAGGGGGATACGCAGTATTTT. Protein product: CASSSQGDTQYF.

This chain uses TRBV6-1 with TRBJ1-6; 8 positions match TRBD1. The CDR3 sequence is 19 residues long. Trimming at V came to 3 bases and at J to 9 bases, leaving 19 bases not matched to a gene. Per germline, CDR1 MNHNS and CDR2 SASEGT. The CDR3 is CASSDPTGVGIVGGSPLHF. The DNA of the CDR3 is TGTGCCAGCAGTGATCCGACAGGGGTGGGAATAGTTGGGGGTTCACCCCTCCACTTT.

CDR3 amino acids: CASSLGQVFGYTF. The DNA of the CDR3 is TGTGCCAGCAGTTTGGGACAGGTTTTTGGCTACACCTTC. The V and J genes are TRBV28 and TRBJ1-2, with TRBD1 matching 8 bases. J was trimmed by 7 bases and V by 3 bases; bases with no gene match: 4. This CDR3 is built from 13 residues. Germline V lookup: CDR1 MDHEN, CDR2 SYDVKM.

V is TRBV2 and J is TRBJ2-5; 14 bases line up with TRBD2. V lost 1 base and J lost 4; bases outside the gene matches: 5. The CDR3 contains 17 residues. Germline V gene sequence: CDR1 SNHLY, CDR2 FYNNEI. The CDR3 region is CASSEGLAGGPLETQYF. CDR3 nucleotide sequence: TGTGCCAGCAGTGAAGGACTAGCGGGGGGGCCTCTAGAGACCCAGTACTTC.

CDR3 coding DNA: TGTGCCAGCAGCCGTGTTTTCCTAGCGGGAGAGTGGTACGAGCAGTACTTC. Translated: CASSRVFLAGEWYEQYF. This sequence joins TRBV5-8 and TRBJ2-7, with 10 nucleotides matching TRBD2. The CDR3 loop spans 17 amino acids. Germline V gene sequence: CDR1 SGHTS, CDR2 YDEGEE. Trimming removed 4 bases from V and 4 bases from J; junction bases left unmatched: 14.

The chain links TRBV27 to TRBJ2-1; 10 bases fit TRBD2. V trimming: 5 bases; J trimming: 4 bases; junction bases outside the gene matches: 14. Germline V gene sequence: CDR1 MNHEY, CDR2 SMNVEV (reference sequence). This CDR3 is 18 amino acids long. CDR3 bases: TGTGCCAGCAGTCCTAATGTTCTAGCGGGAGAGTATTACAATGAGCAGTTCTTC. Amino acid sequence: CASSPNVLAGEYYNEQFF.

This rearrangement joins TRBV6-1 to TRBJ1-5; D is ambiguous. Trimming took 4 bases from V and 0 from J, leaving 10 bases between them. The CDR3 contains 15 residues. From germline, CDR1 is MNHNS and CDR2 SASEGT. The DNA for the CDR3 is TGTGCCAGCAGTGGGACTTTTCATAGCAATCAGCCCCAGCATTTT. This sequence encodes CASSGTFHSNQPQHF.

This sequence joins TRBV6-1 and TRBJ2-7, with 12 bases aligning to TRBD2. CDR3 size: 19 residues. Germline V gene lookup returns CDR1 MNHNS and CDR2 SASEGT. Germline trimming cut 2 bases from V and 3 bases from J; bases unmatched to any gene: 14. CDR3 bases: TGTGCCAGCAGTGAATATCAGGATTGGACTAGCGGGACACTCTACGAGCAGTACTTC. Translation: CASSEYQDWTSGTLYEQYF.

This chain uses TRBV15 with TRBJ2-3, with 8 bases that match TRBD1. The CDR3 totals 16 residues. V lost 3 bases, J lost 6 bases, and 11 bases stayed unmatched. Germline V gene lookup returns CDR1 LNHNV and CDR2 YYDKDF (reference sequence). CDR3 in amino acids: CATSRERNNRGDTQYF. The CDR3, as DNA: TGTGCCACCAGCAGGGAAAGAAATAACAGGGGGGATACGCAGTATTTT.